These 24 T cell receptor beta chains were sequenced from one sample in a study of T cell responses to AZD1222 COVID-19 vaccine. Here immunoSEQ multiplex PCR was the method, and the copy in TCRdb shows in-frame clones only, minus some. The data hold about 77,000 clones, with roughly 90% observed a single time. The sample was peripheral blood, taken 28 days after the second AZD1222 dose. These receptors all come from an adult who received the AZD1222 COVID-19 vaccine.

This chain uses TRBV5-5 with TRBJ1-2; D is possibly TRBD1 (5 bases). The ends were cut back, 3 bases at V and 2 bases at J, with 11 bases in the middle. CDR1 is SGHKS and CDR2 is YYEKEE in the germline V gene (reference sequence). The length of the CDR3 is 14 residues. CDR3 residues: CASSSQGGNYGYTF. CDR3 DNA sequence: TGTGCCAGCAGCTCCCAGGGAGGGAACTATGGCTACACCTTC.

This clone was seen once. The V gene is TRBV27, the J gene TRBJ2-7; TRBD2 is a possible D gene (6 bases). V lost 6 bases and J lost 3, with 12 bases in between. The CDR3 covers 13 residues. The germline V gene encodes CDR1 MNHEY and CDR2 SMNVEV (reference sequence). This CDR3 reads CASRGTLVYEQYF. The CDR3 nucleotides are TGTGCCAGCAGGGGGACTCTCGTCTACGAGCAGTACTTC.

The rearrangement uses TRBV12-3 or TRBV12-4 and TRBJ1-3; D is ambiguous. This CDR3 contains 12 residues. Trimming shortened V by 4 bases and J by 7 bases, and 8 bases separated the two germline ends. Written as DNA, the CDR3 is TGTGCCAGCAGTTACCCCGGGAACACCATATATTTT. Translation gives CASSYPGNTIYF.

V is TRBV6-2 or TRBV6-3 and J is TRBJ1-1; D is unresolved. The V end was cut by 2 bases, the J end by 5 bases, with 12 bases between. This CDR3 spans 14 amino acids. The germline gives CDR1 MNHEY, CDR2 SVGEGT. In DNA, the CDR3 is TGTGCCAGCAGTTACCCCCAGACACTTACTGAAGCTTTCTTT. Translation gives CASSYPQTLTEAFF.

This chain connects TRBV6-5 to TRBJ2-1; possible D gene TRBD1, 5 bases. The CDR3 is 13 amino acids. With 4 bases removed from V and 5 bases from J, the gap between germline ends came to 9 bases. Germline CDR1 and CDR2: MNHEY and SVGAGI. CDR3 nucleotides: TGTGCCAGCAGTTTGGACACTAACAATGAGCAGTTCTTC. It translates to CASSLDTNNEQFF.

V gene TRBV7-9 combines with J gene TRBJ2-5; 9 bases are a match to TRBD2. Germline CDR1 is SEHNR and CDR2 is FQNEAQ (reference sequence). The CDR3 totals 14 residues. With V trimmed by 5 bases and J by 1 base, 2 bases remained unmatched. CDR3 bases: TGTGCCAGCAGCCCGGGACTAGCCCAAGAGACCCAGTACTTC. This encodes CASSPGLAQETQYF.

The rearrangement links TRBV19 to TRBJ2-1; D is tentatively TRBD1 or TRBD2 (5 bases each). V was trimmed by 1 base and J by 4 bases, leaving 11 bases between them. Germline lookup yields CDR1 LNHDA and CDR2 SQIVND (reference sequence). This CDR3 has 15 amino acids. DNA of the CDR3: TGTGCCAGTAGTATAGCCAGCGGACAATACAATGAGCAGTTCTTC. Its translation is CASSIASGQYNEQFF. The full variable domain, completed using reference TRBV19 and TRBJ2-1, is DGGITQSPKYLFRKEGQNVTLSCEQNLNHDAMYWYRQDPGQGLRLIYYSQIVNDFQKGDIAEGYSVSREKKESFPLTVTSAQKNPTAFYLCASSIASGQYNEQFFGPGTRLTVL.

This clone was observed a single time. The rearrangement links TRBV27 to TRBJ1-2, with a tentative D call TRBD1 (5 bases). Trimming stripped 8 bases from V and 4 bases from J, with 17 bases between. This CDR3 comprises 14 residues. Germline V gene lookup returns CDR1 MNHEY and CDR2 SMNVEV (reference sequence). The CDR3 nucleotides are TGTGCCAGCTCCCCCCGACGGGACGGCTATGGCTACACCTTC. It specifies CASSPRRDGYGYTF.

DNA for the CDR3: TGCGCCAGCGCTCGGGCACTGTTCACAGATACGCAGTATTTT. This gives the protein CASARALFTDTQYF. The chain couples TRBV5-1 to TRBJ2-3; D is ambiguous. The CDR3 covers 14 residues. From germline, CDR1 is SGHRS and CDR2 YFSETQ. Trimming took 7 bases from V and 2 from J, leaving 14 bases between them.

J is TRBJ2-3 and V is TRBV4-1, with 7 positions matching TRBD2. Germline V gene lookup returns CDR1 MGHRA and CDR2 YSYEKL. The CDR3 extends over 17 amino acids. V shed 2 bases, J shed 1 base, and the junction held 9 bases outside the gene matches. Here the CDR3 DNA reads TGCGCCAGCAGCCAACAAAAGAGGGCGGGGGGCACAGATACGCAGTATTTT. The encoded protein is CASSQQKRAGGTDTQYF.

CDR3 nucleotides: TGTGCCAGCGCCCCAGGGGGTATGGCATCCTACGAGCAGTACTTC. This codes for CASAPGGMASYEQYF. The chain links TRBV5-6 to TRBJ2-7, with 7 bases identical to TRBD1. Germline values: CDR1 SGHDT, CDR2 YYEEEE. CDR3 length: 15 residues. Trimming cost V 7 bases and J 1 base; bases outside gene matches: 11. The entire variable domain, with the rest obtained from reference TRBV5-6 and TRBJ2-7, is as follows: DAGVTQSPTHLIKTRGQQVTLRCSPKSGHDTVSWYQQALGQGPQFIFQYYEEEERQRGNFPDRFSGHQFPNYSSELNVNALLLGDSALYLCASAPGGMASYEQYFGPGTRLTVT.

The chain combines TRBV6-5 with TRBJ2-1; D gene uncertain. The length of the CDR3 is 11 residues. The germline gives CDR1 MNHEY, CDR2 SVGAGI. V was shortened by 5 bases and J by 10 bases, with 9 bases between the two germline ends. Here the CDR3 DNA reads TGTGCCAGCAGTCGCGCGGAAGAGCAGTTCTTC. It translates to CASSRAEEQFF.

This rearrangement joins TRBV5-8 to TRBJ1-1; D remains ambiguous. CDR3 size: 15 residues. Germline CDR1 reads SGHTS; CDR2 reads YDEGEE. Trimming left V 0 bases short and J 7 bases short, with 16 bases between. In DNA form, the CDR3 reads TGTGCCAGCAGCTTGGGGTTAACAGTGATTAATGAAGCTTTCTTT. It is translated as CASSLGLTVINEAFF.

The rearrangement joins TRBV15 to TRBJ2-3, with D unresolved. Trimming removed 0 bases at V and 1 base at J, with 11 bases between. The CDR3 sequence is 16 residues long. Germline V gene data show CDR1 as LNHNV and CDR2 as YYDKDF (reference sequence). CDR3 sequence reads: CATSRDRVLGTDTQYF. For the CDR3, the DNA is TGTGCCACCAGCAGAGACCGGGTCCTTGGCACAGATACGCAGTATTTT. Combining the CDR3 with reference TRBV15 and TRBJ2-3 gives the whole variable domain DAMVIQNPRYQVTQFGKPVTLSCSQTLNHNVMYWYQQKSSQAPKLLFHYYDKDFNNEADTPDNFQSRRPNTSFCFLDIRSPGLGDTAMYLCATSRDRVLGTDTQYFGPGTRLTVL.

The chain recombines TRBV6-4 with TRBJ1-1; D gene unclear. There are 15 residues in the CDR3. V gave up 3 bases and J gave up 4 bases, with 15 bases separating them. Germline V lookup: CDR1 MRHNA, CDR2 SNTAGT. CDR3 loop: CASSEDHITFTEAFF. DNA of the CDR3: TGTGCCAGCAGTGAGGACCACATTACGTTCACTGAAGCTTTCTTT.

The chain couples TRBV11-2 to TRBJ2-7, with D possibly TRBD1 on 7 matching bases. Germline CDR1 and CDR2: SGHAT and FQNNGV. This CDR3 spans 18 amino acids. V lost 0 bases to trimming and J lost 0 bases, with 18 bases between them. In nucleotides, the CDR3 is TGTGCCAGCAGCTTAGATGGAGGCGGGACAGCCCTCTCCTACGAGCAGTACTTC. It encodes CASSLDGGGTALSYEQYF.

This chain joins TRBV7-8 and TRBJ2-5, with 9 bases that match TRBD1. This CDR3 has 15 amino acids. In germline, CDR1 is SGHVS, CDR2 FQNEAQ. Unmatched junction bases numbered 6, after V lost 2 bases and J lost 5 bases. CDR3 sequence (DNA): TGTGCCAGCAGCTTAAACAGGGGGCGCCCGGAGACCCAGTACTTC. Protein sequence: CASSLNRGRPETQYF.

This sequence joins TRBV15 and TRBJ2-5, with TRBD1 identical over 7 bases. Germline CDR1 and CDR2: LNHNV and YYDKDF (reference sequence). This CDR3 has 15 amino acids. J gave up 4 bases and V 1 base, and 6 bases lay outside the gene matches. The DNA of the CDR3 is TGTGCCACCAGCAGAGGAGGGGACAGTCCAGAGACCCAGTACTTC. Amino acid sequence: CATSRGGDSPETQYF.

The J gene is TRBJ2-1, the V gene TRBV5-1; perhaps TRBD2 as D (5 bases). The V gene's germline CDR1 is SGHRS and CDR2 YFSETQ. There are 15 residues in the CDR3. The ends were cut back, 6 bases at V and 5 bases at J, with 18 bases in the middle. The CDR3 protein is CASTRTSPLNNEQFF. CDR3 coding DNA: TGCGCCAGCACCCGGACTTCGCCCCTCAACAATGAGCAGTTCTTC.

CDR3 region: CASNKSGYQPQHF. CDR3 DNA sequence: TGTGCCAGTAATAAGAGTGGCTATCAGCCCCAGCATTTT. The chain employs TRBV19 and TRBJ1-5; unclear D gene. V dropped 7 bases and J dropped 5 bases, with 12 bases sitting between them. Germline V gene lookup returns CDR1 LNHDA and CDR2 SQIVND (reference sequence). The CDR3 runs 13 residues.

The chain joins TRBV30 to TRBJ2-3; TRBD1 might be the D (6 bases). This CDR3 region has 15 residues. Germline values: CDR1 GTSNPN, CDR2 SVGIG (reference sequence). Trimming took off 5 bases at V and 2 bases at J, with 17 bases between the two ends. CDR3 sequence (DNA): TGTGCCTGGGGGGGTCCCGGGACAAACACAGATACGCAGTATTTT. It is translated as CAWGGPGTNTDTQYF.

The chain carries TRBV29-1 and TRBJ2-3; D ambiguous. V shed 2 bases and J shed 3 bases, with 3 bases lying between them. This CDR3 has 11 residues. Germline V gives CDR1 SQVTM, CDR2 ANQGSEA. CDR3 coding DNA: TGCAGCGTTGAACAGACAGATACGCAGTATTTT. It codes for CSVEQTDTQYF.

The chain combines TRBV15 with TRBJ2-4, with 8 nucleotides matching TRBD1. V was pared by 5 bases and J by 8 bases, with 11 bases of the junction left unmatched. This CDR3 has 15 residues. Germline CDR1 is LNHNV and CDR2 is YYDKDF (reference sequence). The CDR3 loop is CATSPGGAAIYIQYF. As DNA, the CDR3 is TGTGCCACCAGCCCAGGGGGCGCTGCTATATACATTCAGTACTTC. Using reference TRBV15 and TRBJ2-4 for the parts outside the CDR3, the full variable domain is DAMVIQNPRYQVTQFGKPVTLSCSQTLNHNVMYWYQQKSSQAPKLLFHYYDKDFNNEADTPDNFQSRRPNTSFCFLDIRSPGLGDTAMYLCATSPGGAAIYIQYFGAGTRLSVL.

The chain joins TRBV7-2 to TRBJ2-7; D gene uncertain. The CDR3 extends over 15 amino acids. Germline V CDR1 and CDR2: SGHTA, FQGNSA. V shed 5 bases and J shed 2 bases, with 16 bases lying between them. The CDR3 is CASSRDRAHPYEQYF. CDR3 in DNA: TGTGCCAGCAGCCGCGATAGGGCGCATCCCTACGAGCAGTACTTC.